Listed here are 21 T cell receptor beta chains from one sample, sequenced in a study of cytomegalovirus exposure and HLA in healthy donors. Primers included in the PCR were 60 Vbeta and 13 Jbeta primers. Assay used: immunoSEQ multiplex PCR; TCRdb lists only in-frame clones, some missing. The data show 150,000 to 200,000 clones, roughly 80% seen once. Sequencing was performed on PBMCs. Receptors originate from a human donor in good health.

This clone came up a few times. Other DNA sequences in this sample translate to the same CDR3. The V call is TRBV5-4, the J call TRBJ2-1, with D maybe TRBD2 (5 bases). Trimming pared 3 bases from V and 1 base from J, leaving 8 bases between. Per the germline V gene, CDR1 is SGHNT and CDR2 is YYREEE (reference sequence). CDR3 size: 14 residues. Here the CDR3 reads CASSSGSSYNEQFF. DNA for the CDR3: TGTGCCAGCAGCTCGGGATCATCCTACAATGAGCAGTTCTTC. The variable domain in full, completed from reference TRBV5-4 and TRBJ2-1, reads ETGVTQSPTHLIKTRGQQVTLRCSSQSGHNTVSWYQQALGQGPQFIFQYYREEENGRGNFPPRFSGLQFPNYSSELNVNALELDDSALYLCASSSGSSYNEQFFGPGTRLTVL.

This clone was observed a handful of times. The chain links TRBV6-1 to TRBJ2-6; D unclear. Per germline, CDR1 MNHNS and CDR2 SASEGT. The V end was cut by 8 bases, the J end by 1 base, with 9 bases between. The CDR3 is 14 residues long. CDR3 sequence reads: CASGHTSGANVLTF. CDR3 nucleotide sequence: TGTGCCAGCGGGCATACATCTGGGGCCAACGTCCTGACTTTC.

The gene calls are TRBV2 and TRBJ2-1; D might be TRBD2 (5 bases). The CDR3 has 12 amino acids. V was clipped by 7 bases and J by 7 bases, with 11 bases between them. CDR1 SNHLY and CDR2 FYNNEI come from the germline V gene. The CDR3 coding sequence is TGTGCCAGCACGGGGAGATGGAATGAGCAGTTCTTC. It translates to CASTGRWNEQFF. The full variable domain, with the rest looked up from reference TRBV2 and TRBJ2-1, is EPEVTQTPSHQVTQMGQEVILRCVPISNHLYFYWYRQILGQKVEFLVSFYNNEISEKSEIFDDQFSVERPDGSNFTLKIRSTKLEDSAMYFCASTGRWNEQFFGPGTRLTVL.

This chain connects TRBV4-3 to TRBJ2-1; 7 nucleotides match TRBD2. CDR1 and CDR2 from the germline V gene are LGHNA and YSLEER. The CDR3 is 16 amino acids. The V and J ends lost 0 bases and 4 bases, in that order; junction bases with no gene match: 6. The CDR3 region is CASSQDGRGVYNEQFF. CDR3 sequence (DNA): TGCGCCAGCAGCCAAGATGGTCGGGGGGTATACAATGAGCAGTTCTTC.

This chain uses TRBV5-4 with TRBJ1-1; 8 bases are a match to TRBD1. The J segment lost 9 bases and the V segment lost 4 bases, leaving 5 bases of the junction unmatched. CDR3 length: 12 residues. From germline, CDR1 is SGHNT and CDR2 YYREEE (reference sequence). The CDR3 here is CASSTQGAQAFF. DNA for the CDR3: TGTGCCAGCAGCACCCAGGGGGCGCAAGCTTTCTTT.

The CDR3 coding sequence is TGTGCCAGCAGCTTAGTGGTGGGGCGTCCCAACGAGCAGTACTTC. Amino acid sequence: CASSLVVGRPNEQYF. V usage is TRBV7-8 and J usage is TRBJ2-7, with TRBD1 as a possible D gene (5 bases). The CDR3 covers 15 residues. V dropped 1 base and J dropped 5 bases, with 15 bases sitting between them. Germline assignment: CDR1 SGHVS and CDR2 FQNEAQ.

The J gene is TRBJ1-4, the V gene TRBV4-3, with a tentative D call TRBD1 (5 bases). The CDR3 runs 17 residues. Germline V CDR1 and CDR2: LGHNA, YSLEER. V was shortened by 1 base and J by 3 bases, with 15 bases between the two germline ends. The CDR3, as DNA: TGCGCCAGCAGCCAAGGCTTAGCAGGGCAGGCTAATGAAAAACTGTTTTTT. Translated, it gives CASSQGLAGQANEKLFF.

The V gene is TRBV9, the J gene TRBJ2-3; 13 nucleotides align to TRBD2. Germline CDR1 reads SGDLS; CDR2 reads YYNGEE. The V and J ends lost 0 bases and 3 bases, in that order; junction bases with no gene match: 7. The CDR3 is 18 residues long. CDR3 region: CASSVGLAGGGDTDTQYF. DNA of the CDR3: TGTGCCAGCAGCGTAGGACTAGCGGGGGGAGGGGATACAGATACGCAGTATTTT.

The chain couples TRBV5-1 to TRBJ2-2, with D possibly TRBD2 on 6 matching bases. V lost 0 bases to trimming and J lost 1 base, with 10 bases between them. This CDR3 is 16 amino acids long. Germline CDR1 SGHRS, CDR2 YFSETQ. The CDR3 loop reads CASSLDRGENTGELFF. Written as DNA, the CDR3 is TGCGCCAGCAGCTTGGATCGCGGGGAGAACACCGGGGAGCTGTTTTTT.

The chain employs TRBV29-1 and TRBJ1-1; the D is unclear. CDR1 and CDR2 (germline): SQVTM, ANQGSEA. The CDR3 runs to 11 residues. The V end was cut by 5 bases, the J end by 4 bases, with 8 bases between. Written as DNA, the CDR3 is TGCAGCGTTCGCGACACCACTGAAGCTTTCTTT. This encodes CSVRDTTEAFF.

As for this clone: The germline gene is not matched at one end of the junction; a read error may be the cause. The chain is built from TRBV10-1 and TRBJ2-1, with D possibly being TRBD2 (5 bases). CDR3 length equals 15 residues. Germline V CDR1 and CDR2: WNHNN, SYGVQD (reference sequence). The CDR3 DNA is TGCGCCAGCAGTAAGTCGGAGCTAGCCTACACTGAGCAGTTCTTC. This sequence encodes CASSKSELAYTEQFF.

The chain links TRBV4-2 to TRBJ2-5, with 7 bases fitting TRBD2. The CDR3 consists of 19 residues. Germline CDR1 reads LGHNA; CDR2 reads YNFKEQ. Unmatched junction bases numbered 15, after V lost 0 bases and J lost 2 bases. As DNA, the CDR3 is TGTGCCAGCAGCCAAGATTTGGTAGAGGGCCGGGGGGTACAAGAGACCCAGTACTTC. Protein: CASSQDLVEGRGVQETQYF.

The sample holds one count of this clone. The rearrangement uses TRBV7-9 and TRBJ1-3; D gene ambiguous. V dropped 4 bases and J dropped 3 bases, with 7 bases sitting between them. CDR3 length equals 13 residues. Germline loops: CDR1 SEHNR, CDR2 FQNEAQ (reference sequence). The CDR3 spells CASSSRVGNTIYF. The CDR3 coding sequence is TGTGCCAGCAGCTCCCGGGTTGGAAACACCATATATTTT.

The J gene is TRBJ2-7, the V gene TRBV10-3; 11 bases match TRBD1. The germline CDR1 and CDR2 sequences are ENHRY and SYGVKD. The V gene end was trimmed by 8 bases and the J gene end by 3 bases; junction bases not matched to a gene: 3. There are 13 residues in the CDR3. In DNA form, the CDR3 reads TGTGCCATCGGGGGACAGGGGGACTACGAGCAGTACTTC. This translates into CAIGGQGDYEQYF.

The rearrangement uses TRBV19 and TRBJ2-2; 7 positions agree with TRBD2. Germline assignment: CDR1 LNHDA and CDR2 SQIVND (reference sequence). This CDR3 has 16 amino acids. Trimming took 7 bases from V and 7 from J; bases not matched to a gene: 15. The CDR3 loop reads CASNTRFSGVHGELFF. The CDR3, as DNA: TGTGCCAGTAATACGAGATTCAGCGGGGTGCACGGGGAGCTGTTTTTT.

The V call is TRBV27, the J call TRBJ1-6, with 7 bases aligning to TRBD1. CDR1 is MNHEY and CDR2 is SMNVEV in the germline V gene (reference sequence). This CDR3 region has 15 residues. After removal of 1 base from V and 9 bases from J, the junction contained 6 bases not matched to a gene. CDR3 coding DNA: TGTGCCAGCAGTTTATTTGTGACAGGGCTTTCACCCCTCCACTTT. It codes for CASSLFVTGLSPLHF.

The V call is TRBV29-1, the J call TRBJ2-5; the D gene is possibly TRBD2 (5 bases). The V gene's germline CDR1 is SQVTM and CDR2 ANQGSEA. V lost 6 bases and J 2 bases, leaving 19 bases between the germline ends. CDR3 size: 15 residues. In DNA form, the CDR3 reads TGCAGCGTAGATAAAGTAGCGCAGTGGCAAGAGACCCAGTACTTC. It encodes CSVDKVAQWQETQYF.

J is TRBJ2-5 and V is TRBV5-4; possible D gene TRBD2, 6 bases. Germline loops: CDR1 SGHNT, CDR2 YYREEE (reference sequence). V lost 4 bases, J lost 1 base, and 8 bases lay in between. This CDR3 has 13 residues. CDR3 sequence reads: CASSPGLQETQYF. CDR3 bases: TGTGCCAGCAGCCCGGGACTCCAAGAGACCCAGTACTTC.

The V gene is TRBV9, the J gene TRBJ2-1, with 8 bases identical to TRBD2. This CDR3 region has 15 residues. Germline V gene data show CDR1 as SGDLS and CDR2 as YYNGEE. V gave up 0 bases and J gave up 4 bases; unmatched junction bases: 3. CDR3 in amino acids: CASSVGAGGYNEQFF. The DNA for the CDR3 is TGTGCCAGCAGCGTAGGGGCGGGGGGATACAATGAGCAGTTCTTC.

The chain couples TRBV21-1 to TRBJ1-1. TRBV21-1 is annotated as a pseudogene. CDR3 size: 17 residues. Written as DNA, the CDR3 is TGTGCCAGCAGCAAAGGCGGCGGGGGATTTAAGAACACTGAAGCTTTCTTT. It specifies CASSKGGGGFKNTEAFF.

The chain employs TRBV6-5 and TRBJ1-1; TRBD1 matches at 8 bases. The CDR3 length is 13 residues. CDR1 is MNHEY and CDR2 is SVGAGI in the germline V gene. V shed 5 bases and J 7 bases; nucleotides not matched to a gene: 6. CDR3 in amino acids: CASSAPGTGEAFF. CDR3 coding DNA: TGTGCCAGCAGTGCCCCCGGGACAGGTGAAGCTTTCTTT.